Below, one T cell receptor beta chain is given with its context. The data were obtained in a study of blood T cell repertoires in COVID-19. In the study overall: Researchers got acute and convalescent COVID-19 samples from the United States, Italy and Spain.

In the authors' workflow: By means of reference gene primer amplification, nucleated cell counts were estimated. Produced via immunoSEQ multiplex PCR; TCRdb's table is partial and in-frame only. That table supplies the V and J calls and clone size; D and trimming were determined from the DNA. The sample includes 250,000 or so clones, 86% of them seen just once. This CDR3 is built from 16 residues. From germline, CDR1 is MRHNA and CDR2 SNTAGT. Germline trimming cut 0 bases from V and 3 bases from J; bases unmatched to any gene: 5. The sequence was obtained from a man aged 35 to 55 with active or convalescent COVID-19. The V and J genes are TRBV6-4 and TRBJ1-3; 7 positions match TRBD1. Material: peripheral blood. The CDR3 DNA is TGTGCCAGCAGTGACTCCGCGACAGGGCATGGAAACACCATATATTTT. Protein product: CASSDSATGHGNTIYF.